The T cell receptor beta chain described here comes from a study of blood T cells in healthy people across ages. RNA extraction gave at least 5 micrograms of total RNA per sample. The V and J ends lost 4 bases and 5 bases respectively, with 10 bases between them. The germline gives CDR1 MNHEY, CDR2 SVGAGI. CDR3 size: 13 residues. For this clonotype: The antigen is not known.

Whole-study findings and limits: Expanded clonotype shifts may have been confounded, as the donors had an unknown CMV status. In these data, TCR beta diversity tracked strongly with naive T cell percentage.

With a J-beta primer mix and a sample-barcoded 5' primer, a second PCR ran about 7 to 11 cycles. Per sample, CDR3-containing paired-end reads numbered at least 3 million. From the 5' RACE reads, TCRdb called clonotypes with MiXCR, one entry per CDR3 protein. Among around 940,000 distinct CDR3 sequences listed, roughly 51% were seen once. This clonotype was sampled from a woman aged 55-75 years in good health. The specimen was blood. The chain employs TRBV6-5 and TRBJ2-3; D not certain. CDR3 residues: CASSFIVGDTQYF. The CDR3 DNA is TGTGCCAGCAGTTTCATCGTGGGAGATACGCAGTATTTT.